This T cell receptor beta chain was identified during a study of CD8+ T cells in alopecia areata. Treatment: oral pan-JAK inhibitor, 5-10 mg twice daily. cDNA prepared by RNA extraction and subsequent reverse transcription served as the template for sequencing. The method was immunoSEQ multiplex PCR; TCRdb's version includes in-frame clones alone and lacks a portion of them. The data hold some 200,000 clones, with under 60% observed a single time. The CDR3 has 13 residues. Germline V gene lookup returns CDR1 MNHNS and CDR2 SASEGT. V was cut by 5 bases and J by 9 bases, with 14 bases left in between. As to this clone: Its cognate antigen is unknown.

Findings of the study overall: Many expanded lesional clones stayed in scalp and blood while on tofacitinib. Patients shared TCRs less clearly than mice did, possibly for HLA-related reasons. Association of baseline CD8+ expansion with response is uncertain owing to one nonresponder.

The sample in question was CD4+ T cells sorted from blood, obtained at week 4, from a patient treated with tofacitinib. This chain joins TRBV6-1 and TRBJ2-1; weak D call: TRBD1 (5 bases). The TCR was taken from a human donor with alopecia areata. CDR3 protein: CASSNQGLGEQFF. DNA of the CDR3: TGTGCCAGCAGTAATCAGGGTTTGGGTGAGCAGTTCTTC.